This T cell receptor beta chain came from a study of Graves' ophthalmopathy and Graves' hyperthyroidism. Study-wide results and limits: With a specificity of 72.22% and a sensitivity of 60% to 71%, the model predicted ophthalmopathy progression. Thyroid clonotypes that were expanded above 0.001 frequency mostly also appeared in blood.

CDR1 is SGHRS, CDR2 YFSETQ, per germline. The CDR3 extends over 15 amino acids. Germline trimming cut 7 bases from V and 0 bases from J; bases unmatched to any gene: 9. Patients were excluded if they had other autoimmune diseases or uncontrolled infections, and likewise if pregnancy or lactation applied. Amplification of the TCR beta CDR3 regions used RNA transcripts (as template). Following a first-round RT-PCR that used HTBI primers, a second-round multiplex PCR was carried out. Using its own MiXCR run on the multiplex PCR reads, TCRdb lists one record per CDR3 protein. The sample comprises around 1,200,000 distinct CDR3 sequences, 36% of which are singletons, and 11% rests with the top ten. There are many counts of this clonotype. What it binds is not known.

Sample: peripheral blood or thyroid tissue (not recorded which). The chain is built from TRBV5-1 and TRBJ1-1, with 7 bases that match TRBD1. The receptor's source is an adult man with Graves' hyperthyroidism. The CDR3 sequence is CASQSGTAMNTEAFF. The CDR3 region has the DNA TGCGCCAGCCAATCCGGGACAGCCATGAACACTGAAGCTTTCTTT.